Below, 4 T cell receptor beta chains from the same sample are listed, as sequenced in a study of cytomegalovirus exposure and HLA in healthy donors. TCRdb's table, derived via immunoSEQ multiplex PCR, lists solely in-frame clones and lacks some. Of 260,000 or so clones in the sample, about 87% were seen once. The sample comprised PBMCs. These receptors came from a man younger than 35 in good health and CMV-seronegative.

This chain joins TRBV27 and TRBJ2-5; D uncertain. V was cut by 3 bases and J by 3 bases, with 8 bases left in between. The CDR3 has 13 amino acids. Per the germline V gene, CDR1 is MNHEY and CDR2 is SMNVEV (reference sequence). The CDR3 nucleotides read TGTGCCAGCAGTTTTGGCAGTAAAGAGACCCAGTACTTC. This codes for CASSFGSKETQYF.

The CDR3 DNA is TGCGCCAGCAGCTCAACTTTCTCCTACAATGAGCAGTTCTTC. Amino acid sequence: CASSSTFSYNEQFF. The chain recombines TRBV5-1 with TRBJ2-1; no reliable D call. The CDR3 contains 14 residues. Germline V gene sequence: CDR1 SGHRS, CDR2 YFSETQ. Trimming cost V 3 bases and J 0 bases, with 7 bases left between them.

The V and J genes are TRBV28 and TRBJ1-4; D gene ambiguous. The CDR3 runs to 14 residues. The V gene's germline CDR1 is MDHEN and CDR2 SYDVKM. V lost 3 bases and J 3 bases, leaving 8 bases between the germline ends. The DNA of the CDR3 is TGTGCCAGCAGTTTTGAGGGTGCTAATGAAAAACTGTTTTTT. Protein product: CASSFEGANEKLFF.

This rearrangement joins TRBV30 to TRBJ2-1; TRBD2 matches at 8 bases. Trimming cost V 0 bases and J 2 bases; bases outside gene matches: 6. The CDR3 contains 16 residues. Germline V CDR1 and CDR2: GTSNPN, SVGIG (reference sequence). DNA of the CDR3: TGTGCCTGGAGTGTACGGGAGGGGAACCCCTACAATGAGCAGTTCTTC. This gives the protein CAWSVREGNPYNEQFF.